This T cell receptor (beta chain) was sequenced for a study of T cells after yellow fever vaccination. Study details: Fractions low in cell number were prepared with SMART-Seq v4 Ultra Low Input.

The CDR3 loop spans 16 amino acids. It was through 5'RACE template switching that TCR cDNA was made, with a universal primer site and UMIs added. TCRdb used MiXCR to reprocess the 5' RACE reads, holding one entry per CDR3 protein. Of roughly 320,000 distinct CDR3 sequences in the sample, about 10% were seen once. This clonotype has just a few counts. The antigen remains undetermined. An end of the junction differs from the germline gene, which may be a read error. Findings and caveats of the study: CD4 and CD8 compartments shared a small share of clonotypes.

This sequence was found in a man in his late teens or twenties who received the YFV17D yellow fever vaccine. Here the sequenced sample was CD4+ T cells sorted from PBMCs, taken 45 days after the yellow fever booster vaccination. The chain carries TRBV12-3 or TRBV12-4 and TRBJ2-2; D remains ambiguous. CDR3 nucleotide sequence: TGTGCCAGCAGTTTTGGCCCACGTGGGAACACAGGGGAGCTGTTTTTT. This gives the protein CASSFGPRGNTGELFF.